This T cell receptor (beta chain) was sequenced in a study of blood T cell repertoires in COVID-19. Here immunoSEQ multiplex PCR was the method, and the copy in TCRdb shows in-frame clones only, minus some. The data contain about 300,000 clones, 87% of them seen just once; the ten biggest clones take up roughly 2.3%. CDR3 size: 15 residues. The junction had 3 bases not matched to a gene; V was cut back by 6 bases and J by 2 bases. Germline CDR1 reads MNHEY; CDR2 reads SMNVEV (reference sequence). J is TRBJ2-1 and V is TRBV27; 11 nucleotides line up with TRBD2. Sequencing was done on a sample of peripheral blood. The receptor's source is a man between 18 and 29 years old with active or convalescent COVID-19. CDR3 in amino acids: CASSNSGGAYNEQFF. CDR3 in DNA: TGTGCCAGCAGCAATAGCGGGGGGGCCTACAATGAGCAGTTCTTC.